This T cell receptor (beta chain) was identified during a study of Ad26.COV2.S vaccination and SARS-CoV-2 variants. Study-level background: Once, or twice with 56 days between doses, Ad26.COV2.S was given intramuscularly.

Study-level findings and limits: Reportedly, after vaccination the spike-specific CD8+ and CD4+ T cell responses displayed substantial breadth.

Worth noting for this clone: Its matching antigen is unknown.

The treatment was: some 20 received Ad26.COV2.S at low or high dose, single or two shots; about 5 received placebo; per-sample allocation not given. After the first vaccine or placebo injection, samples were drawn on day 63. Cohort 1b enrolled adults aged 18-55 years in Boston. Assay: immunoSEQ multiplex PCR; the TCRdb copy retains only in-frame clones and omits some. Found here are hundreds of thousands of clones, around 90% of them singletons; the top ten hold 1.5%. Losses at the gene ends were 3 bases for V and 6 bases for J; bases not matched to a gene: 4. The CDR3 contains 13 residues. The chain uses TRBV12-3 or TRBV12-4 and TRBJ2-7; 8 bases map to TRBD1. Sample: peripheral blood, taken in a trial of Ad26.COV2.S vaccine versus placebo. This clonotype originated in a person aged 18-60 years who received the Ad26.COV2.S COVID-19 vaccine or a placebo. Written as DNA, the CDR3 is TGTGCCAGCAGTTTCAGGGGGCGACGCGAGCAGTACTTC. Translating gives CASSFRGRREQYF.